This TCR beta chain was recovered during a study of OX40 agonist ivuxolimab in advanced cancers. Study in general: Partial responses were achieved by three patients, one with hepatocellular carcinoma and two with cutaneous melanoma.

Only one count was recorded for this clone. The antigen remains undetermined. Whole-study findings and limits: CD4+ T cells averaged fewer expanded clones than CD8+ T cells.

Profiling relied on immunoSEQ multiplex PCR, and the TCRdb table lists in-frame clones only, not all of them. This sample has 65,000 to 90,000 clones; roughly 86% occur once, and the top ten carry 5%. The material was CD4+ or CD8+ T cells sorted from blood, obtained in a trial of the OX40 agonist ivuxolimab. The sequence derives from an adult with an advanced solid tumor such as melanoma, head and neck, liver or kidney cancer.

CDR3 sequence (DNA): TGTGCCAGCAGTACAGGGTTCACGCAGTATTTT. Translated, it gives CASSTGFTQYF. This chain uses TRBV28 with TRBJ2-3; tentative D call: TRBD1 (6 bases). Germline CDR1 reads MDHEN; CDR2 reads SYDVKM. This CDR3 has 11 amino acids. The V end lost 5 bases, the J end lost 9 bases, and 9 bases lay between the germline ends.